The clone carrying this T cell receptor (beta chain) was counted a single time. Deletions cut 10 bases from V and 4 bases from J, with 10 bases between. The CDR3 sequence is 11 residues long. This specimen belongs to a study of blood T cell repertoires in COVID-19. Study background: The study drew acute and convalescent COVID-19 samples from the United States, Italy and Spain. In each case, the material was cDNA or gDNA derived from T cells, B-cell-depleted T cells, or PBMCs.

TCRdb's copy holds only in-frame clones and misses some; the assay was immunoSEQ multiplex PCR. The table includes about 98,000 clones, roughly 80% detected once. The sequenced sample was peripheral blood. This clonotype originated in a man in his 70s with active or convalescent COVID-19. The chain links TRBV6-7 to TRBJ1-1; D is possibly TRBD1 (5 bases). Being an ORF, TRBV6-7 has a function that is uncertain. DNA of the CDR3: TGTGCCACAACCGGGGGCACTGAAGCTTTCTTT. Translation gives CATTGGTEAFF.